This T cell receptor beta chain originates from a study of blood T cell repertoires in COVID-19. Study information: Acute and convalescent COVID-19 specimens originated in the United States, Italy and Spain.

Study processing details: Estimation of nucleated cell counts relied on the amplification of reference gene primers. Only in-frame clones appear in the TCRdb table, and some are missing; sequencing was by immunoSEQ multiplex PCR. From that table come the V and J calls and clone size; the DNA was used to work out D and trimming. The data hold approximately 120,000 clones, with around 85% observed a single time. In Seattle, patients joined the study during active infection and were tracked longitudinally. Sequencing used peripheral blood. The receptor was isolated from an elderly woman with COVID-19, enrolled during active disease.

CDR3 protein: CASITAVQSPLHF. In DNA, the CDR3 is TGTGCCAGCATAACGGCGGTTCAGTCACCCCTCCACTTT. The V and J genes are TRBV2 and TRBJ1-6; D is uncertain. Germline V lookup: CDR1 SNHLY, CDR2 FYNNEI. This CDR3 is built from 13 residues. V lost 7 bases and J lost 10, with 14 bases in between.